The entry that follows covers one T cell receptor beta chain sequence. The sample originates from a study of cytomegalovirus exposure and HLA in healthy donors. In the PCR, 60 Vbeta and 13 Jbeta primers were used. The assay was immunoSEQ multiplex PCR, and TCRdb's table has in-frame clones only and misses some. The sample holds 150,000 to 200,000 clones, 68% seen once. The CDR3 has 14 residues. Germline assignment: CDR1 SGHKS and CDR2 YYEKEE (reference sequence). V was shortened by 4 bases and J by 4 bases, with 9 bases between the two germline ends. Input material: PBMCs. This sequence originates from a woman aged 40 to 49 in good health and CMV-seropositive. The chain carries TRBV5-5 and TRBJ1-6; weak D call: TRBD1 (5 bases). The CDR3 loop is CASSRQIYNSPLHF. CDR3 sequence (DNA): TGTGCCAGCAGCCGACAGATATATAATTCACCCCTCCACTTT. The full variable domain, with the rest looked up from reference TRBV5-5 and TRBJ1-6, is DAGVTQSPTHLIKTRGQQVTLRCSPISGHKSVSWYQQVLGQGPQFIFQYYEKEERGRGNFPDRFSARQFPNYSSELNVNALLLGDSALYLCASSRQIYNSPLHFGNGTRLTVT.